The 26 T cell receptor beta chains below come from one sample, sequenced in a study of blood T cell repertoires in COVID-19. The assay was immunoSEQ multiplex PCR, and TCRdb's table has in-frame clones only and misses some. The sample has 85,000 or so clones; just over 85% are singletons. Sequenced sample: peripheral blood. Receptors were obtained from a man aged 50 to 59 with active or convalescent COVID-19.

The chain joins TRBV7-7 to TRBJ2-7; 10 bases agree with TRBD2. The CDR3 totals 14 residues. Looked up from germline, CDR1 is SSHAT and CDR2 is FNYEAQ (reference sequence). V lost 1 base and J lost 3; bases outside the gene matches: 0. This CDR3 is CASSLGLAGYEQYF. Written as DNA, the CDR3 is TGTGCCAGCAGCTTAGGACTAGCGGGCTACGAGCAGTACTTC.

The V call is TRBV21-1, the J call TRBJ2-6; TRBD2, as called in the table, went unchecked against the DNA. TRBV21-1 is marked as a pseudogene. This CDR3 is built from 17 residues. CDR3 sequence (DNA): TGTGCCAGCAGCGCTATGGGAGCGGTCTCTGGGGCCAACGTCCTGACTTTC. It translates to CASSAMGAVSGANVLTF.

CDR3 nucleotides: TGTGCCAGCAGCTTAGATCCTACAGGGGTAGATACGCAGTATTTT. Translated, it gives CASSLDPTGVDTQYF. The rearrangement links TRBV11-3 to TRBJ2-3, with 7 nucleotides matching TRBD1. This CDR3 comprises 15 residues. V lost 0 bases, J lost 5 bases, and 5 bases stayed unmatched. Germline-derived CDR1 and CDR2 are SGHNT and YENEEA.

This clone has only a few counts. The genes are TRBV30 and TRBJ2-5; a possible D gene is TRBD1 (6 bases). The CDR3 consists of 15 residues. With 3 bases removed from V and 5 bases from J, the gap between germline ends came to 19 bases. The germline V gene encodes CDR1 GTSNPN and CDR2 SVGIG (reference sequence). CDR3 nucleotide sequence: TGTGCCTGGAGCCCACGGTTAGGGGGTATGGAGACCCAGTACTTC. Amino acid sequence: CAWSPRLGGMETQYF. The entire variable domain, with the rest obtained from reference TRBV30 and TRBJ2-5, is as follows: SQTIHQWPATLVQPVGSPLSLECTVEGTSNPNLYWYRQAAGRGLQLLFYSVGIGQISSEVPQNLSASRPQDRQFILSSKKLLLSDSGFYLCAWSPRLGGMETQYFGPGTRLLVL.

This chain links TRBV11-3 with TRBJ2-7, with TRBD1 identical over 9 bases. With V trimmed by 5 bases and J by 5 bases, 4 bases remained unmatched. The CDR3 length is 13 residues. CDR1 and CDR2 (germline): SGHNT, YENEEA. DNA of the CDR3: TGTGCCAGCAGCCTACGGACAGGGGACGAGCAGTACTTC. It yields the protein CASSLRTGDEQYF.

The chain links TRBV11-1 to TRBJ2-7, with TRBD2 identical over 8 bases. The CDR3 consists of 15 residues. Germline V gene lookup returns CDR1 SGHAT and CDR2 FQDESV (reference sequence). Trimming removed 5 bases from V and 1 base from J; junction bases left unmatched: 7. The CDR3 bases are TGTGCCAGCAGCCAAAGCGGGAGAGGGTCCTACGAGCAGTACTTC. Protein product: CASSQSGRGSYEQYF.

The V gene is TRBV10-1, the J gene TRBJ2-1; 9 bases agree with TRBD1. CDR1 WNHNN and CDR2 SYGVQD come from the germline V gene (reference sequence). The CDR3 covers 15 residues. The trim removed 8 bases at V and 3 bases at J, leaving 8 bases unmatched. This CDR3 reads CASQAGGQGYNEQFF. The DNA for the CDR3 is TGCGCCAGCCAGGCCGGGGGACAGGGCTACAATGAGCAGTTCTTC.

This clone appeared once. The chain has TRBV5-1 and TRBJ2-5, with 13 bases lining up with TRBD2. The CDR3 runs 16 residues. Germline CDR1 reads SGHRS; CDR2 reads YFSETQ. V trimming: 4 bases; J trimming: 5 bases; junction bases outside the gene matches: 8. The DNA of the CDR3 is TGCGCCAGCAGCCCCGGACTAGCGGGGGCCCAGGAGACCCAGTACTTC. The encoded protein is CASSPGLAGAQETQYF.

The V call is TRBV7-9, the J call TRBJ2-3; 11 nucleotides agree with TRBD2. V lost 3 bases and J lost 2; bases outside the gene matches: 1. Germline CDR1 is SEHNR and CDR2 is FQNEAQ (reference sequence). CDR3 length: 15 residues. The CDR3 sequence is CASSLTSGITDTQYF. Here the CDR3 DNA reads TGTGCCAGCAGCTTGACTAGCGGGATCACAGATACGCAGTATTTT.

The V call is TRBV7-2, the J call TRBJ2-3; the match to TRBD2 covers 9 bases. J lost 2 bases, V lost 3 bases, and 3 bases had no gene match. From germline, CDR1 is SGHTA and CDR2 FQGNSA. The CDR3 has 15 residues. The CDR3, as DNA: TGTGCCAGCAGCTTGGCTAGCGGGGACACAGATACGCAGTATTTT. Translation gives CASSLASGDTDTQYF.

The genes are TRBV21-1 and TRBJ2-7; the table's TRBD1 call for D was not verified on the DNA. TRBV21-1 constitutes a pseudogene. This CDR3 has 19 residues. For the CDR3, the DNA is TGTGCCAGCAGCAAAACTTTTAGTATTGGACAGGGAGGAAACTACGAGCAGTACTTC. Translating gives CASSKTFSIGQGGNYEQYF.

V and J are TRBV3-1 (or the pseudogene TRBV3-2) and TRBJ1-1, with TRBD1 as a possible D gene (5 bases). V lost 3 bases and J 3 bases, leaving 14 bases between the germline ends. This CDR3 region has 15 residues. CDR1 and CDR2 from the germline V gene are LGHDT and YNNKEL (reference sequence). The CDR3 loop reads CASSQGPGSDTEAFF. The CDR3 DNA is TGTGCCAGCAGCCAGGGGCCAGGGTCAGACACTGAAGCTTTCTTT.

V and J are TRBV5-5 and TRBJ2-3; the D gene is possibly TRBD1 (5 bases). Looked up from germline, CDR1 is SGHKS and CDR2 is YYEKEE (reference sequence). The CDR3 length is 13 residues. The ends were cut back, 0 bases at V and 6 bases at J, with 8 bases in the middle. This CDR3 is CASSLEGVDTQYF. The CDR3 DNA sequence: TGTGCCAGCAGCTTGGAAGGGGTTGATACGCAGTATTTT.

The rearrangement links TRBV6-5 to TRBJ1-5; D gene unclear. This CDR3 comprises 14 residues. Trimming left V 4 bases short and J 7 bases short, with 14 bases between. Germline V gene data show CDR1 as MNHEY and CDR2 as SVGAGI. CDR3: CASSSQLRNQPQHF. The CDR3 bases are TGTGCCAGCAGTTCACAGCTAAGGAACCAGCCCCAGCATTTT.

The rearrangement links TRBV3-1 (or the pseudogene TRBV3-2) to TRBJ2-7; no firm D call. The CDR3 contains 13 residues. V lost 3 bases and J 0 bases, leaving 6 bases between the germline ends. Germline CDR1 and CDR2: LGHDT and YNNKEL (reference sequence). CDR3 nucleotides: TGTGCCAGCAGCCAGAGGAGCTCCTACGAGCAGTACTTC. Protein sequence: CASSQRSSYEQYF.

The CDR3 DNA sequence: TGTGCCAGCAGCTTGCCCGCAGGGCTGGGTTCACCCCTCCACTTT. It is translated as CASSLPAGLGSPLHF. The chain couples TRBV5-8 to TRBJ1-6; D is possibly TRBD1 (5 bases). CDR1 is SGHTS and CDR2 is YDEGEE in the germline V gene. The V end was cut by 1 base, the J end by 9 bases, with 14 bases between. The CDR3 is 15 amino acids.

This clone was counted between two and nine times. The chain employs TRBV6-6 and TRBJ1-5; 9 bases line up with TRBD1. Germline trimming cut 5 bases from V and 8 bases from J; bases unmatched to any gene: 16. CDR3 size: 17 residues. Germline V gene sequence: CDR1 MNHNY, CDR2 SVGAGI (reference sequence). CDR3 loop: CASSPYTLRDREKPQHF. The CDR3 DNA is TGTGCCAGCAGTCCCTATACTCTCCGGGACAGGGAAAAGCCCCAGCATTTT.

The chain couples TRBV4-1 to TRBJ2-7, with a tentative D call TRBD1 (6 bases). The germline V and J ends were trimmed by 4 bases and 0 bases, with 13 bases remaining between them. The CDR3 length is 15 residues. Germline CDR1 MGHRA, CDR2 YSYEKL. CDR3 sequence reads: CASSRGQSNSYEQYF. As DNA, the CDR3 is TGCGCCAGCAGCCGAGGACAGTCGAACTCCTACGAGCAGTACTTC.

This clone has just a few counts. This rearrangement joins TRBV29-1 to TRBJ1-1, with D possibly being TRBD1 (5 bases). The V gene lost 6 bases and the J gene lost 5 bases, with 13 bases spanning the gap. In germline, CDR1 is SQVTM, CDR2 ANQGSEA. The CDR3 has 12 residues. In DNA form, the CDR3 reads TGCAGCGTGACTCAGGGTTCTACTGAAGCTTTCTTT. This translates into CSVTQGSTEAFF.

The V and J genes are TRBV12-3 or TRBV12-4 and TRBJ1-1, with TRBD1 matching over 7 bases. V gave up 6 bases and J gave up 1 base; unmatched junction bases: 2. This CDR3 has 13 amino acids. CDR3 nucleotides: TGTGCCAGCAGCAGACAGGGGAACACTGAAGCTTTCTTT. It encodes CASSRQGNTEAFF.

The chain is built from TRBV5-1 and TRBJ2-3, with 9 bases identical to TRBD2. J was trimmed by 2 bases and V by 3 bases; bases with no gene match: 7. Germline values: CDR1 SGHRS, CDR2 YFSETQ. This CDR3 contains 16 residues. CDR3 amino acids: CASSSGLALTTDTQYF. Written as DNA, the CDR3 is TGCGCCAGCAGCTCTGGACTAGCGCTAACCACAGATACGCAGTATTTT.

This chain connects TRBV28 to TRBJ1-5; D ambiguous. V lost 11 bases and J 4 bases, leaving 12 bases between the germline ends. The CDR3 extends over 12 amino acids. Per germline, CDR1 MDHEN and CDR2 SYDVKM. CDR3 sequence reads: CAARSGNQPQHF. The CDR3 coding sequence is TGTGCCGCGCGTAGCGGTAATCAGCCCCAGCATTTT.

CDR3 DNA: TGCGCCAGCAGAAGATTTAGCGGGAGCTCCTACGAGCAGTACTTC. Amino acids: CASRRFSGSSYEQYF. The chain has TRBV4-1 and TRBJ2-7, with 9 bases matching TRBD2. With V trimmed by 6 bases and J by 0 bases, 6 bases remained unmatched. The CDR3 runs 15 residues. CDR1 and CDR2 from the germline V gene are MGHRA and YSYEKL.

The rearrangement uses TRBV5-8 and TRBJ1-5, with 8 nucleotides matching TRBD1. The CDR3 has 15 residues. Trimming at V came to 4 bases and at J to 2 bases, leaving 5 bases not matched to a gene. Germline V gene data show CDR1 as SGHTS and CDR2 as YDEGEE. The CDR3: CASSPGQGGNQPQHF. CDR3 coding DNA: TGTGCCAGCAGCCCCGGACAGGGAGGCAATCAGCCCCAGCATTTT. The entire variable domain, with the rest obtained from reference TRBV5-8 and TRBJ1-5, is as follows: EAGVTQSPTHLIKTRGQQATLRCSPISGHTSVYWYQQALGLGLQFLLWYDEGEERNRGNFPPRFSGRQFPNYSSELNVNALELEDSALYLCASSPGQGGNQPQHFGDGTRLSIL.

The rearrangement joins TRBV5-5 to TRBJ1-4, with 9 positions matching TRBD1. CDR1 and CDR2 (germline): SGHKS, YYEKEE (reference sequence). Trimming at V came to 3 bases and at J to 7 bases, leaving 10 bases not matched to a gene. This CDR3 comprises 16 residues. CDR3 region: CASSWNPGTGSEKLFF. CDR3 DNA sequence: TGTGCCAGCAGCTGGAACCCCGGGACAGGGAGTGAAAAACTGTTTTTT. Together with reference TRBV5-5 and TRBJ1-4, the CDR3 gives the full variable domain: DAGVTQSPTHLIKTRGQQVTLRCSPISGHKSVSWYQQVLGQGPQFIFQYYEKEERGRGNFPDRFSARQFPNYSSELNVNALLLGDSALYLCASSWNPGTGSEKLFFGSGTQLSVL.

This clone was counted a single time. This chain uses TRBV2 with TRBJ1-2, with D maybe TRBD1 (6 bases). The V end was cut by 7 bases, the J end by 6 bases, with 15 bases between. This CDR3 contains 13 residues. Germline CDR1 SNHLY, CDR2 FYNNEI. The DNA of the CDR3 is TGTGCCAGCAATCCGTACAGGGACAATGGCTACACCTTC. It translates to CASNPYRDNGYTF.